The 4 T cell receptor beta chains below were found in one sample sequenced in a study of OX40 agonist ivuxolimab in advanced cancers. Produced via immunoSEQ multiplex PCR; TCRdb's table is partial and in-frame only. This table holds roughly 50,000 clones, approximately 90% found once. The sequences come from CD4+ or CD8+ T cells sorted from blood, collected in a trial of the OX40 agonist ivuxolimab. These TCRs come from an adult with an advanced solid tumor such as melanoma, head and neck, liver or kidney cancer.

The chain uses TRBV2 and TRBJ1-5; D remains ambiguous. This CDR3 has 15 residues. Deletions cut 5 bases from V and 2 bases from J, with 13 bases between. Looked up from germline, CDR1 is SNHLY and CDR2 is FYNNEI. The chain's CDR3 is CASSTTAGGNQPQHF. In DNA, the CDR3 is TGTGCCAGCAGTACAACAGCGGGAGGCAATCAGCCCCAGCATTTT.

The chain is built from TRBV27 and TRBJ2-2; D is unclear. CDR3 size: 14 residues. Trimming shortened V by 2 bases and J by 2 bases, and 6 bases separated the two germline ends. CDR1 and CDR2 (germline): MNHEY, SMNVEV (reference sequence). CDR3 region: CASSLGQNTGELFF. In nucleotides, the CDR3 is TGTGCCAGCAGTTTAGGTCAAAACACCGGGGAGCTGTTTTTT.

The chain uses TRBV27 and TRBJ1-5, with D unclear. Looked up from germline, CDR1 is MNHEY and CDR2 is SMNVEV (reference sequence). The CDR3 is made up of 13 amino acids. Trimming took off 0 bases at V and 7 bases at J, with 7 bases between the two ends. The CDR3 DNA follows: TGTGCCAGCAGTTTATCGAATAACCAGCCCCAGCATTTT. Its protein is CASSLSNNQPQHF.

The V and J genes are TRBV11-1 and TRBJ1-1, with D possibly matching TRBD1 (5 bases). CDR1 is SGHAT, CDR2 FQDESV, per germline (reference sequence). The CDR3 has 15 residues. V shed 4 bases and J shed 4 bases, with 16 bases lying between them. The chain's CDR3 is CASSSLSGAFTEAFF. CDR3 coding DNA: TGTGCCAGCAGCTCCTTGAGCGGGGCTTTCACTGAAGCTTTCTTT. The variable domain in full, completed from reference TRBV11-1 and TRBJ1-1, reads EAEVAQSPRYKITEKSQAVAFWCDPISGHATLYWYRQILGQGPELLVQFQDESVVDDSQLPKDRFSAERLKGVDSTLKIQPAELGDSAMYLCASSSLSGAFTEAFFGQGTRLTVV.